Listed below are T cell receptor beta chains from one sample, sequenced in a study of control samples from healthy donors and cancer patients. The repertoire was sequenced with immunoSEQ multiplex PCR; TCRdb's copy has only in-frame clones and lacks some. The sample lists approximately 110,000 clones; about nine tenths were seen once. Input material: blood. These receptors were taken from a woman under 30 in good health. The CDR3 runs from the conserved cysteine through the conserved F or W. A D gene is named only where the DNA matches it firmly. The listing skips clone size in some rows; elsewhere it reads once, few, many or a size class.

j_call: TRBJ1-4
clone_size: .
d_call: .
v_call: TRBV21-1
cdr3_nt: TGTGCCAGCAGCAAAAGACATAATAATGAAAAACTGTTTTTT
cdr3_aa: CASSKRHNNEKLFF

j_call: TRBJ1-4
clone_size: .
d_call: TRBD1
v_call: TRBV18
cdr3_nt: TGTGCCAGCTCACGGACAGGGGCTGAAAAACTGTTTTTT
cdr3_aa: CASSRTGAEKLFF

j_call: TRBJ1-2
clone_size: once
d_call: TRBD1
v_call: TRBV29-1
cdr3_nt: TGCAGCGCCGGGGGTTGGGTACGACAGGGAGGTAACTATGGCTACACCTTC
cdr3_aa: CSAGGWVRQGGNYGYTF

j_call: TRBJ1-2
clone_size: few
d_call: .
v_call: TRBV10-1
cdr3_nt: TGCGCCAGATACAGGAGCGAGTATGGCTACACCTTC
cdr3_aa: CARYRSEYGYTF

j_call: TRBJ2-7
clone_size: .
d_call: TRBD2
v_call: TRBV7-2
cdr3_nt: TGTGCCAGCAGCTTCCGCGGGAGTAACTACGAGCAGTACTTC
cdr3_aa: CASSFRGSNYEQYF

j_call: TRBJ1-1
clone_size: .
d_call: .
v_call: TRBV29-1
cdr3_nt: TGCAGCGTGCCGTCGGCGGGGGGCGGCACTGAAGCTTTCTTT
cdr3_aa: CSVPSAGGGTEAFF

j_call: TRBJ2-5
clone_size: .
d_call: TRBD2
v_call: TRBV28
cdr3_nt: TGTGCCAGCAGACCTAGCGGGAGGCGGAAAGAGACCCAGTACTTC
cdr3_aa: CASRPSGRRKETQYF

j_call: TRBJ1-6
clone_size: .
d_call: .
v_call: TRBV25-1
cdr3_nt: TGTGCCAGCCAGACAGGTTATAATTCACCCCTCCACTTT
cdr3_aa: CASQTGYNSPLHF

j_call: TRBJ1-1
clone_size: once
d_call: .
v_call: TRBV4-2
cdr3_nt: TGTGCCAGCAGCCAAGTGATTAACACTGAAGCTTTCTTT
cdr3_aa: CASSQVINTEAFF

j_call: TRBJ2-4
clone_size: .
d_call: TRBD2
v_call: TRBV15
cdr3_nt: TGTGCCACCAGCAAACACTCCGGGGGGACCGACATTCAGTACTTC
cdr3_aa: CATSKHSGGTDIQYF

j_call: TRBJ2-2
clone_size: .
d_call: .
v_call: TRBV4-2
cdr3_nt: TGTGCCAGCAGCCAAGAGGGAGGGAACACCGGGGAGCTGTTTTTT
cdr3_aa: CASSQEGGNTGELFF

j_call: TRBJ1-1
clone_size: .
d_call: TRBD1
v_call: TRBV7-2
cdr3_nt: TGTGCCAGCAGCTCAGACAGGGGCTCCACTGAAGCTTTCTTT
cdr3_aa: CASSSDRGSTEAFF